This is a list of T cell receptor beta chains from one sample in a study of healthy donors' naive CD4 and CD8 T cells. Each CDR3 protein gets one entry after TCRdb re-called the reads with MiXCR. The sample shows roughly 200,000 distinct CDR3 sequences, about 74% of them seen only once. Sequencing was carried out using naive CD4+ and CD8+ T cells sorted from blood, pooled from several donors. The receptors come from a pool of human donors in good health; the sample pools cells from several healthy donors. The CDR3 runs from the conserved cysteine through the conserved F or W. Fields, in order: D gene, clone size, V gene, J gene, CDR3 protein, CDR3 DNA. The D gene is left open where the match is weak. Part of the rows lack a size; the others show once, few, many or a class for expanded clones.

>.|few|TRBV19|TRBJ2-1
CASSRQSSYNEQFF
TGTGCCAGTAGTCGTCAGAGCTCCTACAATGAGCAGTTCTTC
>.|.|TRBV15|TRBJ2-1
CATSRPGSSYNEQFF
TGTGCCACCAGCAGACCGGGGAGCTCCTACAATGAGCAGTTCTTC
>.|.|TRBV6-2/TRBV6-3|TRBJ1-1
CASRLQGGTEAFF
TGTGCCAGCAGGCTGCAGGGAGGCACTGAAGCTTTCTTT
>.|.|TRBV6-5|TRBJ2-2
CASGSGANTGELFF
TGTGCCAGCGGTAGCGGTGCGAACACCGGGGAGCTGTTTTTT
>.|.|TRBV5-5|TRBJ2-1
CASSLIRDLGNEQFF
TGTGCCAGCAGCTTAATCCGGGACCTGGGCAATGAGCAGTTCTTC
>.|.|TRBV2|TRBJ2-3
CASSEAPRGTDTQYF
TGTGCCAGCAGTGAAGCCCCACGGGGGACAGATACGCAGTATTTT
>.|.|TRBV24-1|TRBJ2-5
CATSDYQGTETQYF
TGTGCCACCAGTGATTACCAGGGGACAGAGACCCAGTACTTC
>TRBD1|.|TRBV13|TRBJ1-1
CASSFGTGGLNTEAFF
TGTGCCAGCAGCTTCGGGACAGGGGGCCTGAACACTGAAGCTTTCTTT
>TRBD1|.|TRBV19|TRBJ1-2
CASNRDRLNYGYTF
TGTGCCAGTAATCGGGACAGACTTAACTATGGCTACACCTTC
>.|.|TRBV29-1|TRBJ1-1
CSVEGGARWFF
TGCAGCGTTGAAGGGGGCGCGAGGTGGTTCTTT
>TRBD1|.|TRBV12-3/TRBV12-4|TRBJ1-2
CASTPTGGYGYTF
TGTGCCAGCACCCCGACAGGGGGATATGGCTACACCTTC
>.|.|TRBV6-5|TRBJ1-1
CASSAVGEGNTEAFF
TGTGCCAGCAGTGCGGTGGGCGAGGGGAACACTGAAGCTTTCTTT
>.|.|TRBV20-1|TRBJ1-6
CSARQQGVESPLHF
TGCAGTGCTAGACAACAGGGCGTAGAGTCACCCCTCCACTTT
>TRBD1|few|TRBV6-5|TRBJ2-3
CASSYGWTGRTDTQYF
TGTGCCAGCAGTTACGGATGGACAGGGCGCACAGATACGCAGTATTTT
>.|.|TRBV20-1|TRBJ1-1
CSAPRSPTEAFF
TGCAGTGCCCCCAGGTCGCCCACTGAAGCTTTCTTT
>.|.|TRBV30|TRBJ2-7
CAWSPESYEQYF
TGTGCCTGGAGTCCGGAATCCTACGAGCAGTACTTC
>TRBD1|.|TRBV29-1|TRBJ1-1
CSVRTGEGTEAFF
TGCAGCGTCCGGACAGGGGAAGGGACTGAAGCTTTCTTT
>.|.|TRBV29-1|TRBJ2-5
CSLRRAGETQYF
TGCAGCCTTCGGAGGGCTGGAGAGACCCAGTACTTC
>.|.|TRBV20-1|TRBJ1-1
CSADAGAANTEAFF
TGCAGTGCCGATGCCGGGGCCGCGAACACTGAAGCTTTCTTT